These 13 T cell receptor beta chains were sequenced from one sample in a study of cytomegalovirus exposure and HLA in healthy donors. Amplification used 60 Vbeta primers and 13 Jbeta primers. This table comes from immunoSEQ multiplex PCR, and its TCRdb copy is limited to in-frame clones, with some not included. The specimen's table records more than 140,000 clones. Sequencing used PBMCs. The receptor source for this set is a woman between 18 and 30 years old in good health and CMV-seronegative.

The chain couples TRBV4-1 to TRBJ1-5; maybe TRBD1 (5 bases). Trimming took off 0 bases at V and 5 bases at J, with 14 bases between the two ends. Germline values: CDR1 MGHRA, CDR2 YSYEKL. CDR3 length: 16 residues. The CDR3 protein is CASSQDFGQFDQPQHF. The CDR3 DNA reads TGCGCCAGCAGCCAAGATTTCGGACAATTCGATCAGCCCCAGCATTTT.

The V and J genes are TRBV6-5 and TRBJ1-2; TRBD1 might be the D (5 bases). CDR3 length: 15 residues. Germline-derived CDR1 and CDR2 are MNHEY and SVGAGI. V was shortened by 5 bases and J by 0 bases, with 13 bases between the two germline ends. The CDR3 coding sequence is TGTGCCAGCAGTCAACAAGGGGCCACTAACTATGGCTACACCTTC. Translated, it gives CASSQQGATNYGYTF.

The chain joins TRBV5-8 to TRBJ1-2; TRBD1 aligns across 8 bases. J gave up 4 bases and V 4 bases, and 3 bases lay outside the gene matches. Germline CDR1 and CDR2: SGHTS and YDEGEE. The CDR3 extends over 13 amino acids. The CDR3 is CASSLDRVYGYTF. Written as DNA, the CDR3 is TGTGCCAGCAGCCTGGACAGGGTCTATGGCTACACCTTC.

In regard to this clone: Other DNA sequences within the sample encode an identical CDR3. The rearrangement uses TRBV9 and TRBJ2-2; D is uncertain. Trimming took off 2 bases at V and 4 bases at J, with 6 bases between the two ends. CDR3 size: 13 residues. In germline, CDR1 is SGDLS, CDR2 YYNGEE. The CDR3 nucleotides are TGTGCCAGCAGCGTCTCCGGCACCGGGGAGCTGTTTTTT. The encoded protein is CASSVSGTGELFF.

The gene calls are TRBV5-4 and TRBJ2-3; tentatively, D is TRBD1 (6 bases). Trimming removed 0 bases at V and 6 bases at J, with 17 bases between. The CDR3 totals 16 residues. Germline values: CDR1 SGHNT, CDR2 YYREEE (reference sequence). As DNA, the CDR3 is TGTGCCAGCAGCTTGGGACAGGACCCCATCACCGATACGCAGTATTTT. Its protein is CASSLGQDPITDTQYF.

The J gene is TRBJ2-7, the V gene TRBV23-1; D gene uncertain. TRBV23-1 is designated an ORF whose function remains uncertain. V shed 3 bases and J shed 11 bases, with 8 bases lying between them. There are 10 residues in the CDR3. Here the CDR3 reads CASSHRSEYV. CDR3 coding DNA: TGCGCCAGCAGTCACCGGAGCGAGTACGTC.

V gene TRBV7-6 combines with J gene TRBJ2-1; TRBD2 matches at 9 bases. After removal of 4 bases from V and 1 base from J, the junction contained 2 bases not matched to a gene. Per the germline V gene, CDR1 is SGHVS and CDR2 is FNYEAQ. The CDR3 contains 15 residues. The CDR3 DNA reads TGTGCCAGCAGCTATCTAGCGGGATCCTACAATGAGCAGTTCTTC. This translates into CASSYLAGSYNEQFF.

The V and J genes are TRBV6-5 and TRBJ1-2, with D unresolved. This CDR3 spans 13 amino acids. Germline values: CDR1 MNHEY, CDR2 SVGAGI. V was shortened by 2 bases and J by 0 bases, with 4 bases between the two germline ends. This CDR3 reads CASSYRANYGYTF. The CDR3 DNA sequence: TGTGCCAGCAGTTACCGGGCTAACTATGGCTACACCTTC.

The V gene is TRBV19, the J gene TRBJ1-4; D remains ambiguous. Trimming took off 3 bases at V and 8 bases at J, with 4 bases between the two ends. Germline V gene data show CDR1 as LNHDA and CDR2 as SQIVND (reference sequence). There are 11 residues in the CDR3. The CDR3 sequence: CASSIGEKLFF. The DNA of the CDR3 is TGTGCCAGTAGTATCGGGGAAAAACTGTTTTTT. Drawing the rest from reference TRBV19 and TRBJ1-4, the complete variable domain is DGGITQSPKYLFRKEGQNVTLSCEQNLNHDAMYWYRQDPGQGLRLIYYSQIVNDFQKGDIAEGYSVSREKKESFPLTVTSAQKNPTAFYLCASSIGEKLFFGSGTQLSVL.

The rearrangement uses TRBV6-1 and TRBJ2-3; TRBD1 might be the D (5 bases). Germline V CDR1 and CDR2: MNHNS, SASEGT. Trimming removed 5 bases at V and 1 base at J, with 13 bases between. There are 15 residues in the CDR3. CDR3 nucleotide sequence: TGTGCCAGCAGTCTCGATTTAGGGGGCACAGATACGCAGTATTTT. Translation: CASSLDLGGTDTQYF.

The chain employs TRBV7-3 and TRBJ2-5; the match to TRBD2 covers 9 bases. Trimming at V came to 1 base and at J to 6 bases, leaving 3 bases not matched to a gene. The CDR3 consists of 14 residues. Germline-derived CDR1 and CDR2 are SGHTA and FQGTGA. The CDR3 DNA reads as TGTGCCAGCAGCTTAAGTAGCGGGAGTAAGACCCAGTACTTC. Its translation: CASSLSSGSKTQYF. The whole variable domain, remainder taken from reference TRBV7-3 and TRBJ2-5, is GAGVSQTPSNKVTEKGKYVELRCDPISGHTALYWYRQSLGQGPEFLIYFQGTGAADDSGLPNDRFFAVRPEGSVSTLKIQRTERGDSAVYLCASSLSSGSKTQYFGPGTRLLVL.

CDR3 residues: CASRQNGQGKLFF. CDR3 coding DNA: TGTGCCAGCAGGCAAAATGGACAGGGAAAACTGTTTTTT. The chain uses TRBV27 and TRBJ1-4; 8 nucleotides match TRBD1. The trim removed 6 bases at V and 10 bases at J, leaving 7 bases unmatched. The CDR3 runs to 13 residues. CDR1 and CDR2 (germline): MNHEY, SMNVEV (reference sequence).

The V gene is TRBV27, the J gene TRBJ2-5; 9 nucleotides align to TRBD2. The CDR3 is 16 amino acids. Germline CDR1 is MNHEY and CDR2 is SMNVEV (reference sequence). V was clipped by 5 bases and J by 5 bases; unmatched bases: 12. CDR3 residues: CASSQRPGLALETQYF. In nucleotides, the CDR3 is TGTGCCAGCAGTCAAAGGCCGGGACTAGCTTTGGAGACCCAGTACTTC.